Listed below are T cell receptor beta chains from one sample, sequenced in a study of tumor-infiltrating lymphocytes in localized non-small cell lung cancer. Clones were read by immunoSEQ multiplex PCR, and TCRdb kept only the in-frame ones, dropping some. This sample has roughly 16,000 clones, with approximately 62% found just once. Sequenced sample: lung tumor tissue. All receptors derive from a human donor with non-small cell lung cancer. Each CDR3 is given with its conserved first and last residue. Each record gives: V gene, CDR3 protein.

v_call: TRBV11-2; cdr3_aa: CASSPSGYEQYF
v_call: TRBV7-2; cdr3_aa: CASSLEFPGHSNEKLFF
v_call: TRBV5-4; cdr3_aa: CASSSRDASYNEQFF
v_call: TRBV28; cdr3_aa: CASSSLAGGPSYNEQFF
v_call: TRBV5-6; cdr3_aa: CASTKTGDYTEAFF
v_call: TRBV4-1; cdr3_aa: CASSQGTGSYNEQFF
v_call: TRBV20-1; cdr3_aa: CSASRALKQYF
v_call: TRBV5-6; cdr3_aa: CASSLTGVTGANVLTF
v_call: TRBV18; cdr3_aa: CASSWDSANTGELFF
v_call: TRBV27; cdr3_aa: CASRDLGAGVPYEQYF
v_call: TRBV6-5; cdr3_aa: CASSYGDKTGGYTF
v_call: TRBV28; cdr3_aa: CASSPRNNEQFF
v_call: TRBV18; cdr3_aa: CASSPTDNYYGYTF
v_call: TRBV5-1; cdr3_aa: CASSLSVSGEKLFF
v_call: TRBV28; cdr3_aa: CASYLRRGGNQPQHF
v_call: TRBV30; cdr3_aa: CAWRSLTGPYEQYF
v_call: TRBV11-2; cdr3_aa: CASSLERGSGANVLTF
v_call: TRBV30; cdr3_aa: CAWRGGWGGYTF
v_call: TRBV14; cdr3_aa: CASSQLAGVNEQYF
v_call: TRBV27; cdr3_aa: CASKFNRQGPNEKLFF
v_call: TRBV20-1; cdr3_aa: CSAGTEYEQYF
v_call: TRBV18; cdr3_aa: CASSPASGTTDTQYF
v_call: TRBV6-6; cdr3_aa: CASSYSRGRYEQYF
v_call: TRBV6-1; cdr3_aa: CASSDGWGSGILSSYEQYF
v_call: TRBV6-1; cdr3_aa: CASTRGETQYF
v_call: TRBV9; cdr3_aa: CASSVGPQTGNNEQFF
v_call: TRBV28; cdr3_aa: CASNDGQYQGTEAFF
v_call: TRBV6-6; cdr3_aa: CATATGGSGSYEQYF
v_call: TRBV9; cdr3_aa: CASSPTGTGRYEQYF
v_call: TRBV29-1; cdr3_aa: CSVGEWGDEQYF
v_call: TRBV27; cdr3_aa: CASSLFGFSYEQYF
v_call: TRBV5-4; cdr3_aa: CASISGGQDTGELFF
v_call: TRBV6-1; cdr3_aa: CASSEGMASGNDEQFF
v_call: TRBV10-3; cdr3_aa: CATKEADTQYF
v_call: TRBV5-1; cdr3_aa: CASSSGTGGLNQPQHF
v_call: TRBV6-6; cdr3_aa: CASRPGTEHTIYF
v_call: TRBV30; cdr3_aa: CAWVGDHSGNTIYF
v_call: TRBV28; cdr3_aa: CASREMGAGANVLTF
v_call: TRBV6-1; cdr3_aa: CASSRHWEPYEQYF
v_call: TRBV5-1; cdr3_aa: CASSGEQDPATLARRKEQYF
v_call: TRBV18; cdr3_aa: CASSPPGLAVPGELFF
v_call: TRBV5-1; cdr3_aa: CASSLEGLAGVPPAGELFF
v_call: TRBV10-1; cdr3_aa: CASSESSALTGEQYF
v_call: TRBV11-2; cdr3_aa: CASSLLHTGELFF
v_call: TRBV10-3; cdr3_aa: CAIRTGLTYEQYF
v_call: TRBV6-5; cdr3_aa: CASSSTTGASYGYTF
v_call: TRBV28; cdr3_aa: CASGGPDETQYF